This T cell receptor (beta chain) is from a study of blood T cell repertoires in COVID-19. Losses at the gene ends were 4 bases for V and 1 base for J; bases not matched to a gene: 2. CDR1 and CDR2 from the germline V gene are SGHRS and YFSETQ. This CDR3 comprises 14 residues. Each participant's cohort was designated according to participant-reported clinical history. This table comes from immunoSEQ multiplex PCR, and its TCRdb copy is limited to in-frame clones, with some not included. This sample carries around 170,000 clones, around 84% of them seen once, and the ten largest clones take approximately 8.4%.

V is TRBV5-1 and J is TRBJ2-1; 7 positions agree with TRBD1. Material for sequencing was PBMCs or T cells enriched from blood (not recorded which). The TCR was taken from a woman between 50 and 59 years old who had recovered from COVID-19. For the CDR3, the DNA is TGCGCCAGCAGCGGGGACAGTTCCTACAATGAGCAGTTCTTC. This translates into CASSGDSSYNEQFF.